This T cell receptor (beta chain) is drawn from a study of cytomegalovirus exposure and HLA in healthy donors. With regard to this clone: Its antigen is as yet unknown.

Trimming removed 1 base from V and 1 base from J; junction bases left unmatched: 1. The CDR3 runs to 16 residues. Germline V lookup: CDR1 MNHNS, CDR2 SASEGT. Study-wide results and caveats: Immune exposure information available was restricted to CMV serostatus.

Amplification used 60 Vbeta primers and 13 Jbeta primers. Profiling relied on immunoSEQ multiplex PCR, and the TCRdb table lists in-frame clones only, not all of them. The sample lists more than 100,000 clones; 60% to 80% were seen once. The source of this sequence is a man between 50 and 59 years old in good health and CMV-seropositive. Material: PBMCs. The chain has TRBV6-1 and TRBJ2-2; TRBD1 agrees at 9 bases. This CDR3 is CASSEEGQGNTGELFF. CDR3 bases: TGTGCCAGCAGTGAAGAGGGACAGGGGAACACCGGGGAGCTGTTTTTT.